The sequence of this TCR beta chain was determined in a study of beta chain features in type 1 diabetes. Study at large: The study found patients and healthy donors alike in age, gender and cell yields.

After removal of 6 bases from V and 2 bases from J, the junction contained 5 bases not matched to a gene. CDR1 MDHEN and CDR2 SYDVKM come from the germline V gene. The CDR3 loop spans 14 amino acids. Note on this clone: The antigen remains undetermined.

Study results and caveats: More deletions and fewer insertions at VDJ junctions were found in patients with type 1 diabetes. Researchers report that Type 1 diabetes patients had moderately but significantly shorter TCRB CDR3s across all four CD4+ subsets.

As every portion of the isolated RNA was reverse transcribed, the sequencing read expressed TCRB transcripts. Data came from immunoSEQ multiplex PCR; TCRdb stores just in-frame clones and leaves some out. The sample holds 150,000 to 200,000 clones, 7.5% to 8.5% seen once. The chain is built from TRBV28 and TRBJ1-1; 8 bases agree with TRBD1. The origin of this receptor is a man younger than 35 with type 1 diabetes. The sample was central memory CD4+ T cells from blood. The CDR3 DNA is TGTGCCAGCAGGATTGGGACAGGCAACACTGAAGCTTTCTTT. As protein: CASRIGTGNTEAFF.